These 26 T cell receptor beta chains share one sample of origin, sequenced in a study of Ad26.COV2.S vaccination and SARS-CoV-2 variants. The repertoire was sequenced with immunoSEQ multiplex PCR; TCRdb's copy has only in-frame clones and lacks some. Of about 460,000 clones in the sample, about 88% were seen once. Treatment noted: 19 received Ad26.COV2.S at low or high dose, single or two shots; five or six received placebo; per-sample allocation not given. Day 63 after the first vaccine or placebo injection was the time point for sampling. Sequenced here: peripheral blood, sampled in a trial of Ad26.COV2.S vaccine versus placebo. The receptors originated from a person between 18 and 59 years old who received the Ad26.COV2.S COVID-19 vaccine or a placebo.

This clone turned up a few times. The CDR3 loop reads CASRQTDSSYNSPLHF. The CDR3 nucleotides read TGTGCCAGCAGGCAGACAGATAGCTCCTATAATTCACCCCTCCACTTT. The chain links TRBV25-1 to TRBJ1-6, with D maybe TRBD1 (5 bases). Per the germline V gene, CDR1 is MGHDK and CDR2 is SYGVNS. V shed 6 bases and J shed 0 bases, with 12 bases lying between them. The CDR3 covers 16 residues.

In its sample, this clone was seen once. V is TRBV15 and J is TRBJ2-2; D remains unclear. This CDR3 is 12 amino acids long. CDR1 and CDR2 (germline): LNHNV, YYDKDF (reference sequence). V gave up 3 bases and J gave up 3 bases, with 2 bases separating them. The CDR3 reads CATSRYTGELFF. The CDR3 DNA follows: TGTGCCACCAGCAGGTACACCGGGGAGCTGTTTTTT.

The chain carries TRBV27 and TRBJ1-4; no reliable D call. CDR3 size: 14 residues. Trimming took 2 bases from V and 7 from J, leaving 11 bases between them. Germline V gene lookup returns CDR1 MNHEY and CDR2 SMNVEV (reference sequence). The CDR3 spells CASSLIGRSEKLFF. As DNA, the CDR3 is TGTGCCAGCAGTTTAATAGGGCGTAGTGAAAAACTGTTTTTT.

The genes are TRBV19 and TRBJ2-3; 8 bases are shared with TRBD2. The germline V gene encodes CDR1 LNHDA and CDR2 SQIVND (reference sequence). V was clipped by 5 bases and J by 1 base; unmatched bases: 8. CDR3 length equals 16 residues. The CDR3 DNA reads as TGTGCCAGTAGTTATCGGACTAGCACCCGCACAGATACGCAGTATTTT. Translated, it gives CASSYRTSTRTDTQYF.

The chain uses TRBV28 and TRBJ1-5; D remains ambiguous. The V end was cut by 2 bases, the J end by 0 bases, with 17 bases between. Germline CDR1 is MDHEN and CDR2 is SYDVKM. The CDR3 sequence is 18 residues long. The CDR3 bases are TGTGCCAGCAGTTTAAGGCAGGACCGACGGAATAGCAATCAGCCCCAGCATTTT. Residues: CASSLRQDRRNSNQPQHF.

A word on this clone: The sample contains more than one DNA sequence encoding this CDR3. This chain links TRBV7-3 with TRBJ1-5; D is ambiguous. CDR1 is SGHTA, CDR2 FQGTGA, per germline. The germline V and J ends were trimmed by 0 bases and 2 bases, with 2 bases remaining between them. This CDR3 has 13 residues. CDR3 residues: CASSLTGNQPQHF. CDR3 DNA: TGTGCCAGCAGCTTAACCGGCAATCAGCCCCAGCATTTT.

This clone was found once. The J gene is TRBJ2-7, the V gene TRBV6-5; 9 nucleotides agree with TRBD2. In germline, CDR1 is MNHEY, CDR2 SVGAGI. The J segment lost 0 bases and the V segment lost 6 bases, leaving 6 bases of the junction unmatched. The CDR3 is 15 residues long. The CDR3 DNA reads TGTGCCAGCAGACGTAGCGGGGGAGACTCCTACGAGCAGTACTTC. Its protein is CASRRSGGDSYEQYF.

The chain recombines TRBV2 with TRBJ1-5; unclear D gene. V lost 0 bases and J lost 6, with 15 bases in between. The CDR3 is made up of 16 amino acids. Germline V lookup: CDR1 SNHLY, CDR2 FYNNEI. CDR3 residues: CASSEASGWGGQPQHF. The CDR3 region has the DNA TGTGCCAGCAGTGAAGCGAGCGGGTGGGGTGGTCAGCCCCAGCATTTT.

This chain's CDR3 is CASSSEGQGYNSPLHF. The CDR3 DNA sequence: TGTGCCAGCAGTTCGGAAGGACAGGGGTATAATTCACCCCTCCACTTT. The chain employs TRBV28 and TRBJ1-6, with TRBD1 identical over 9 bases. CDR1 is MDHEN and CDR2 is SYDVKM in the germline V gene. Trimming at V came to 4 bases and at J to 4 bases, leaving 5 bases not matched to a gene. This CDR3 has 16 residues. Full variable domain (missing parts from reference TRBV28 and TRBJ1-6): DVKVTQSSRYLVKRTGEKVFLECVQDMDHENMFWYRQDPGLGLRLIYFSYDVKMKEKGDIPEGYSVSREKKERFSLILESASTNQTSMYLCASSSEGQGYNSPLHFGNGTRLTVT.

This clone was observed a handful of times. This chain links TRBV2 with TRBJ1-1; possibly TRBD1 for D (6 bases). Germline V gene lookup returns CDR1 SNHLY and CDR2 FYNNEI. The V gene lost 10 bases and the J gene lost 7 bases, with 19 bases spanning the gap. The CDR3 has 13 residues. This CDR3 reads CATDGQTGREAFF. The CDR3 DNA follows: TGTGCCACCGACGGTCAGACAGGACGTGAAGCTTTCTTT.

The genes are TRBV5-6 and TRBJ2-1; 11 positions agree with TRBD1. The germline V gene encodes CDR1 SGHDT and CDR2 YYEEEE. The CDR3 spans 15 residues. With 2 bases clipped from V and 4 bases from J, the junction kept 2 bases outside the gene matches. Here the CDR3 DNA reads TGTGCCAGCAGCTTCCGGGACAGGGGGTACAATGAGCAGTTCTTC. This sequence encodes CASSFRDRGYNEQFF.

V is TRBV6-5 and J is TRBJ1-1; the D is unclear. Germline V gene data show CDR1 as MNHEY and CDR2 as SVGAGI. V shed 0 bases and J shed 3 bases, with 11 bases lying between them. There are 15 residues in the CDR3. The chain's CDR3 is CASSYSEGWDTEAFF. CDR3 DNA sequence: TGTGCCAGCAGTTACTCGGAGGGTTGGGACACTGAAGCTTTCTTT.

V usage is TRBV6-2 or TRBV6-3 and J usage is TRBJ1-2, with unresolved D. Germline V CDR1 and CDR2: MNHEY, SVGEGT. The CDR3 runs to 13 residues. The V end was cut by 4 bases, the J end by 1 base, with 7 bases between. The CDR3 region is CASSSQHNYGYTF. CDR3 in DNA: TGTGCCAGCAGTTCCCAGCATAACTATGGCTACACCTTC.

The chain is built from TRBV5-8 and TRBJ2-5; D possibly corresponds to TRBD1 (5 bases). Germline V CDR1 and CDR2: SGHTS, YDEGEE. The CDR3 loop spans 15 amino acids. Trimming took 0 bases from V and 2 from J, leaving 11 bases between them. The CDR3 sequence: CASSLDSGPQETQYF. As DNA, the CDR3 is TGTGCCAGCAGCTTGGATTCAGGGCCTCAAGAGACCCAGTACTTC. Based on the CDR3 plus reference TRBV5-8 and TRBJ2-5, the full variable domain is EAGVTQSPTHLIKTRGQQATLRCSPISGHTSVYWYQQALGLGLQFLLWYDEGEERNRGNFPPRFSGRQFPNYSSELNVNALELEDSALYLCASSLDSGPQETQYFGPGTRLLVL.

The chain combines TRBV11-2 with TRBJ2-3; D unresolved. CDR1 is SGHAT, CDR2 FQNNGV, per germline. This CDR3 is 13 amino acids long. V dropped 1 base and J dropped 5 bases, with 7 bases sitting between them. CDR3 loop: CASSLGGIDTQYF. The CDR3 DNA sequence: TGTGCCAGCAGCTTAGGTGGTATAGATACGCAGTATTTT.

The rearrangement links TRBV2 to TRBJ2-3, with D possibly being TRBD2 (6 bases). The length of the CDR3 is 13 residues. Germline lookup yields CDR1 SNHLY and CDR2 FYNNEI. Trimming left V 8 bases short and J 11 bases short, with 20 bases between. The CDR3 DNA reads as TGTGCCAGCCACTATAGGACTAACGGGGAGCAGTATTTT. Translation: CASHYRTNGEQYF. The full variable domain, in which reference TRBV2 and TRBJ2-3 provide the parts outside the CDR3, is EPEVTQTPSHQVTQMGQEVILRCVPISNHLYFYWYRQILGQKVEFLVSFYNNEISEKSEIFDDQFSVERPDGSNFTLKIRSTKLEDSAMYFCASHYRTNGEQYFGPGTRLTVL.

The chain uses TRBV27 and TRBJ2-1, with TRBD2 matching 7 bases. This CDR3 comprises 19 residues. The J segment lost 2 bases and the V segment lost 5 bases, leaving 18 bases of the junction unmatched. Germline V gives CDR1 MNHEY, CDR2 SMNVEV (reference sequence). CDR3 bases: TGTGCCAGCAGTCCCAGAGACCTACGCGGGAGTGGGACCTACAATGAGCAGTTCTTC. Its protein is CASSPRDLRGSGTYNEQFF.

The chain is built from TRBV28 and TRBJ2-2; 10 nucleotides agree with TRBD2. CDR3 length: 17 amino acids. Germline trimming cut 2 bases from V and 5 bases from J; bases unmatched to any gene: 8. Per germline, CDR1 MDHEN and CDR2 SYDVKM. The chain's CDR3 is CASSLVFGTSDTGELFF. DNA for the CDR3: TGTGCCAGCAGTTTAGTTTTTGGGACTAGCGATACCGGGGAGCTGTTTTTT.

The gene calls are TRBV19 and TRBJ2-2; D is unclear. This CDR3 spans 14 amino acids. V was cut by 6 bases and J by 1 base, with 9 bases left in between. CDR1 and CDR2 (germline): LNHDA, SQIVND (reference sequence). The CDR3 nucleotides read TGTGCCAGTAGCTTCGGCAGGAACACCGGGGAGCTGTTTTTT. As protein: CASSFGRNTGELFF.

The genes are TRBV18 and TRBJ2-1, with TRBD2 matching 8 bases. V shed 3 bases, J shed 0 bases, and the junction held 7 bases outside the gene matches. The CDR3 has 17 residues. The germline gives CDR1 KGHSH, CDR2 LQKENI. The CDR3 loop is CASSPVLAENSYNEQFF. DNA for the CDR3: TGTGCCAGCTCACCCGTACTAGCGGAGAACTCCTACAATGAGCAGTTCTTC.

The chain is built from TRBV2 and TRBJ2-3; D may be TRBD2 (5 bases). Between the trimmed V and J ends, which lost 8 bases and 0 bases, there was a span of 12 bases. The CDR3 is 14 amino acids. Per germline, CDR1 SNHLY and CDR2 FYNNEI. In DNA, the CDR3 is TGTGCCAGCCTCGCGGGCGCTAGCACAGATACGCAGTATTTT. Its protein product is CASLAGASTDTQYF.

V usage is TRBV27 and J usage is TRBJ2-1, with TRBD2 matching over 10 bases. The CDR3 runs to 15 residues. From germline, CDR1 is MNHEY and CDR2 SMNVEV (reference sequence). Trimming at V came to 3 bases and at J to 8 bases, leaving 7 bases not matched to a gene. In nucleotides, the CDR3 is TGTGCCAGCAGTTTTGGGCTAGCGGGAGTGGATGAGCAGTTCTTC. Its translation: CASSFGLAGVDEQFF.

V and J are TRBV12-2 and TRBJ2-7; TRBD2 is the table's D call, not checked against the DNA. TRBV12-2 is recorded as a pseudogene. The CDR3 is 15 amino acids. The CDR3 nucleotides read TGTGCAAGTCGCTTCCATGGGGGGGAGGTCTACGAGCAGTACTTC. This sequence encodes CASRFHGGEVYEQYF.

This chain links TRBV18 with TRBJ1-2; possible D gene TRBD1, 6 bases. The CDR3 spans 14 residues. Trimming shortened V by 0 bases and J by 5 bases, and 10 bases separated the two germline ends. Germline lookup yields CDR1 KGHSH and CDR2 LQKENI. Written as DNA, the CDR3 is TGTGCCAGCTCACCACCCTACAGGGAGTATGGCTACACCTTC. Encoded protein: CASSPPYREYGYTF.

The chain has TRBV28 and TRBJ1-3, with a weak D call TRBD1 (6 bases). This CDR3 contains 15 residues. V was pared by 2 bases and J by 2 bases, with 10 bases between. Germline V gives CDR1 MDHEN, CDR2 SYDVKM. The CDR3 bases are TGTGCCAGCAGTTTACAAGGGGGTGCTGGAAACACCATATATTTT. This translates into CASSLQGGAGNTIYF.

The J gene is TRBJ2-4, the V gene TRBV24-1; D assignment may be TRBD1 or TRBD2 (5 bases each). Trimming pared 6 bases from V and 15 bases from J, leaving 8 bases between. Per germline, CDR1 KGHDR and CDR2 SFDVKD. The CDR3 has 9 residues. The CDR3 protein is CATSQGPYF. CDR3 nucleotides: TGTGCCACCAGTCAGGGACCGTACTTC.